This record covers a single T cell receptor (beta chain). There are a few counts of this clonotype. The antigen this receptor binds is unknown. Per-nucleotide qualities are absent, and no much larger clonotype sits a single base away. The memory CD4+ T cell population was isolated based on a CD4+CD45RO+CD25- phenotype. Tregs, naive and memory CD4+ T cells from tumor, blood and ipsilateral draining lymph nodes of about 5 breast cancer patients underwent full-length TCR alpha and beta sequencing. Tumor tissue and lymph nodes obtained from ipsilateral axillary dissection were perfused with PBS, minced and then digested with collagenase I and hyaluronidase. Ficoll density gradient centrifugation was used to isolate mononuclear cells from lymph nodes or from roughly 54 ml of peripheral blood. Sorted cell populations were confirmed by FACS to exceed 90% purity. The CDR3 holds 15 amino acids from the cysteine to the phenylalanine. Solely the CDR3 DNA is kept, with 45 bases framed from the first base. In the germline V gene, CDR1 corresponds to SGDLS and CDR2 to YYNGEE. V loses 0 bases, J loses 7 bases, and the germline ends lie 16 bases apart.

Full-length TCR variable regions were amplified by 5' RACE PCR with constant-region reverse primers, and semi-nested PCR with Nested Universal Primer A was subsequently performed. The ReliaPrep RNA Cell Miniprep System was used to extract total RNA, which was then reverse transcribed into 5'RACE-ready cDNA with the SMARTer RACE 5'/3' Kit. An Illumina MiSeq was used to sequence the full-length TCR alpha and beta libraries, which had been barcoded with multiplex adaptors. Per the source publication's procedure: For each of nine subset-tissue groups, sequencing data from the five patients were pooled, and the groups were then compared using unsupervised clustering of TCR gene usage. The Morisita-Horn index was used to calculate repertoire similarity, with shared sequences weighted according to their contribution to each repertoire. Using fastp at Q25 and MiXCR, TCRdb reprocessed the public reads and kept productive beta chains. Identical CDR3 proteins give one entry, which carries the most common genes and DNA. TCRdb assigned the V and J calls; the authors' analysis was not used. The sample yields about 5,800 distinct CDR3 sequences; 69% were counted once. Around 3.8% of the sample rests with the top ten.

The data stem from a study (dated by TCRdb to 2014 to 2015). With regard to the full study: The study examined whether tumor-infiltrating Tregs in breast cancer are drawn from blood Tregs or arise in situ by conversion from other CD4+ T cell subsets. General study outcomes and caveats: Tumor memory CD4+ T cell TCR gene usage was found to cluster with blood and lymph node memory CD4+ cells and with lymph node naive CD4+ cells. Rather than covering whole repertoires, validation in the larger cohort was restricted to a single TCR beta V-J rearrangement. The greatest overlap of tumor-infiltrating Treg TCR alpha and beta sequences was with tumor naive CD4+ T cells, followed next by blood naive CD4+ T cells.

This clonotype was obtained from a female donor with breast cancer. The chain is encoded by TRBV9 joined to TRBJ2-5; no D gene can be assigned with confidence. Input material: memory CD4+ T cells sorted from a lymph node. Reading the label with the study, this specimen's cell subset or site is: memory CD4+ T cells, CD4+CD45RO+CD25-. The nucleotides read TGTGCCAGCAGCGTAGACGAGAGCCTAACGGGGACCCAGTACTTC. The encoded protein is CASSVDESLTGTQYF.